This T cell receptor (beta chain) is from a study of cytomegalovirus exposure and HLA in healthy donors. V lost 2 bases, J lost 5 bases, and 9 bases stayed unmatched. This CDR3 has 15 residues. Germline CDR1 reads SGHDN; CDR2 reads FVKESK. Study-wide results and caveats: Listed as cytomegalovirus-associated were about 160 TCR beta chains. Information on immune exposure was restricted to one variable (CMV serostatus). In a later analysis, about 17,000 TCR beta sequences were associated with HLA alleles at 0.05 false discovery rate.

In its sample, this clone was seen a few times. The antigen remains undetermined. Everyone who donated was a healthy bone marrow donor. The study ran its PCR with 60 Vbeta and 13 Jbeta primers. Only in-frame clones appear in the TCRdb table, and some are missing; sequencing was by immunoSEQ multiplex PCR. The repertoire consists of 100,000 to 150,000 clones, with 75% to 85% occurring once and the leading ten covering 8.9%. V usage is TRBV14 and J usage is TRBJ2-7, with TRBD2 identical over 7 bases. The sequence derives from a man aged 25-45 years in good health and CMV-seropositive. Sequenced material: PBMCs. The CDR3 reads CASSQRRGVGDEQYF. In nucleotides, the CDR3 is TGTGCCAGCAGCCAACGCCGGGGGGTCGGCGACGAGCAGTACTTC.